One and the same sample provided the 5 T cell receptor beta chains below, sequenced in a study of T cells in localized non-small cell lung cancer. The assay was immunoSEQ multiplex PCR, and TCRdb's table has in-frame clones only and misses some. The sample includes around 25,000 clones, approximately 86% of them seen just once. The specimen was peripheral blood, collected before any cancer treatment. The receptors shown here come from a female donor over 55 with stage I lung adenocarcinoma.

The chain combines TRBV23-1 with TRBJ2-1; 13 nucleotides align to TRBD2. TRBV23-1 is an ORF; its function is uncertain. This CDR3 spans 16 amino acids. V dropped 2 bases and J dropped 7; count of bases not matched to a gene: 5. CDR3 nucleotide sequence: TGCGCCAGCAGTCAAGAACTAGCGGGGGGGCTGAATGAGCAGTTCTTC. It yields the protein CASSQELAGGLNEQFF.

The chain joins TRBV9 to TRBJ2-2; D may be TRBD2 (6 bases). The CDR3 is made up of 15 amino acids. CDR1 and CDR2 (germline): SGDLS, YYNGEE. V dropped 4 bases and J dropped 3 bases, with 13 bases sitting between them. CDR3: CASSLGGVHTGELFF. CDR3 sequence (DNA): TGTGCCAGCAGCCTTGGAGGGGTGCACACCGGGGAGCTGTTTTTT.

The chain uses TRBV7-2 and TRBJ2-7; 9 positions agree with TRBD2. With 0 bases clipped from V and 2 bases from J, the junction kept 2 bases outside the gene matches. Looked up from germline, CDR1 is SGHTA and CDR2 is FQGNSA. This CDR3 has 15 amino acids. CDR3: CASSLAAGGTYEQYF. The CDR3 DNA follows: TGTGCCAGCAGCTTAGCAGCGGGGGGTACCTACGAGCAGTACTTC.

The CDR3: CASSQVDRTGELFF. The CDR3 nucleotides are TGTGCCAGCAGCCAAGTTGATAGAACCGGGGAGCTGTTTTTT. The V and J genes are TRBV4-2 and TRBJ2-2; D unresolved. This CDR3 is 14 amino acids long. The germline V and J ends were trimmed by 1 base and 5 bases, with 8 bases remaining between them. Germline lookup yields CDR1 LGHNA and CDR2 YNFKEQ.

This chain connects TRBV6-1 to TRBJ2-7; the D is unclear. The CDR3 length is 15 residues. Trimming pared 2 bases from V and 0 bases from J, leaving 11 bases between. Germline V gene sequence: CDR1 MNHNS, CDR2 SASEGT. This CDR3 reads CASSEWTSSSYEQYF. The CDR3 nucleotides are TGTGCCAGCAGTGAATGGACGTCGAGCTCCTACGAGCAGTACTTC.